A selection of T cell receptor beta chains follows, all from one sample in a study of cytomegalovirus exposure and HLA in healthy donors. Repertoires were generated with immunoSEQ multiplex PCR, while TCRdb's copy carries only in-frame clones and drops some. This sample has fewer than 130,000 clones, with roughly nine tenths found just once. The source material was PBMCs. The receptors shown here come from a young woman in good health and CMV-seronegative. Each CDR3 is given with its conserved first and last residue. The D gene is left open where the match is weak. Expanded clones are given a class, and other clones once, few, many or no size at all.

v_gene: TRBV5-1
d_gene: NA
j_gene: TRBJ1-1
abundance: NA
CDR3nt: TGCGCCAGCAGCTTGGGACATTTGAACACTGAAGCTTTCTTT
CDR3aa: CASSLGHLNTEAFF

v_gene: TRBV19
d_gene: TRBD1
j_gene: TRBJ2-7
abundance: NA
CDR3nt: TGTGCCAGTCGCCCAGGGGGGACAGGTGGCTACGAGCAGTACTTC
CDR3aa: CASRPGGTGGYEQYF

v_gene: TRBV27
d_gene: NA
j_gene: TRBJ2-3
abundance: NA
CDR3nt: TGTGCCAGCAGTTTGGGCGGGGCATCCTCAGATACGCAGTATTTT
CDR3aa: CASSLGGASSDTQYF

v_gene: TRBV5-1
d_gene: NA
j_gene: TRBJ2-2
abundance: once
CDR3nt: TGCGCCAGCAGCCCTCCCCCCGGGGAGCTGTTTTTT
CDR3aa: CASSPPPGELFF

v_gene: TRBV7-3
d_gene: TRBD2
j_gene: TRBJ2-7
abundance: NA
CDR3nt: TGTGCCAGCAGCCCTAGCGGGGGAGTTAGCTACGAGCAGTACTTC
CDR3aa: CASSPSGGVSYEQYF

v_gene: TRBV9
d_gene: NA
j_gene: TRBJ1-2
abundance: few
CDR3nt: TGTGCCAGCAGCCAAAACTATGGCTACACCTTC
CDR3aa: CASSQNYGYTF

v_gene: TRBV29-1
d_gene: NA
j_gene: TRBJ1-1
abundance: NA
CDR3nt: TGCAGCGTATACAGGGAGTATTGGAACACTGAAGCTTTCTTT
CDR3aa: CSVYREYWNTEAFF

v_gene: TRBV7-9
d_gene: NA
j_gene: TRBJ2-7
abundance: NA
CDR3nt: TGTGCCAGCAGCTCGGCCAGGGCTTCCTACGAGCAGTACTTC
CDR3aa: CASSSARASYEQYF

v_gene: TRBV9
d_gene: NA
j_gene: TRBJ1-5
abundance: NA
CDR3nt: TGTGCCAGCAGCGCGGGGAGGGCGGAATTTCAGCCCCAGCATTTT
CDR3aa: CASSAGRAEFQPQHF

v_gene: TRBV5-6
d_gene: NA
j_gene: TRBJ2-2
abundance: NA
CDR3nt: TGTGCCAGCAGCCGGGAGGGACAGACTACCGGGGAGCTGTTTTTT
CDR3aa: CASSREGQTTGELFF

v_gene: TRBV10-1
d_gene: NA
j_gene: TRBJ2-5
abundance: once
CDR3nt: TGCGCCAGCAGTGCAAGCACCCAAGAGACCCAGTACTTC
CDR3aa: CASSASTQETQYF

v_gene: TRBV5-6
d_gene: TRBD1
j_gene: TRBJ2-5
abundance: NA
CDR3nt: TGTGCCAGCAGCTCAATCACAGGGGTGGAGACCCAGTACTTC
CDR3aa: CASSSITGVETQYF

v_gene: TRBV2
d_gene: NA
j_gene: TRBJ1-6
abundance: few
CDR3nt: TGTGCCAGCAGTGAATCGGAGGATTCACCCCTCCACTTT
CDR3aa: CASSESEDSPLHF

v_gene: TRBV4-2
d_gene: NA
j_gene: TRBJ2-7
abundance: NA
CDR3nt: TGTGCCAGCAGCCAAGGGGGGACAAGATCCTACGAGCAGTACTTC
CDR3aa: CASSQGGTRSYEQYF

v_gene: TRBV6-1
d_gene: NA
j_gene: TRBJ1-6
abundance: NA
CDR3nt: TGTGCCAGCAGTGGAGGGACACCGAATAATTCACCCCTCCACTTT
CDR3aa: CASSGGTPNNSPLHF

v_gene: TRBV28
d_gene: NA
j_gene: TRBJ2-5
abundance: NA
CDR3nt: TGTGCCAGCACCTTAGGAGCCGCTAAGACCCAGTACTTC
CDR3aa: CASTLGAAKTQYF

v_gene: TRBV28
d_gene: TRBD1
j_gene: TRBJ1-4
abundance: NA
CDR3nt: TGTGCCAGCAGTTTCCCCGGGACAGCCAATGAAAAACTGTTTTTT
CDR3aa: CASSFPGTANEKLFF

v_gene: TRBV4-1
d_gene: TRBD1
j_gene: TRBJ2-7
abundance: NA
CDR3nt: TGCGCCAGCAGCCCAGGACAGGGGGCTAACGAGCAGTACTTC
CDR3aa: CASSPGQGANEQYF

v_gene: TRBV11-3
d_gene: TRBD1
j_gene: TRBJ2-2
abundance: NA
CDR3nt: TGTGCCAGCAAAGAGGGACAGGGGGCTACCGGGGAGCTGTTTTTT
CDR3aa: CASKEGQGATGELFF

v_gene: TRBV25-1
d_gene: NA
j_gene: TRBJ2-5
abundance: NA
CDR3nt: TGTGCCAGCAGTGAATCGCCACTCCAAGAGACCCAGTACTTC
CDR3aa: CASSESPLQETQYF

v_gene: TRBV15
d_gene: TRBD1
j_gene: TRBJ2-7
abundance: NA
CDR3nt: TGTGCCACCAGCAGGGAGGTTTCCCAGGGGGTACGCTACGAGCAGTACTTC
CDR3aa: CATSREVSQGVRYEQYF

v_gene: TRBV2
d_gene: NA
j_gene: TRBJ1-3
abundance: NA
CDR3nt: TGTGCCAGCAGTGAAATTGGGCTCTCTGGAAACACCATATATTTT
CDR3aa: CASSEIGLSGNTIYF

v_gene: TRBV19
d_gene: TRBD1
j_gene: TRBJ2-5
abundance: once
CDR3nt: TGTGCCAGTAACAGGGGGAAGAAGGGAGAGACCCAGTACTTC
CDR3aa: CASNRGKKGETQYF

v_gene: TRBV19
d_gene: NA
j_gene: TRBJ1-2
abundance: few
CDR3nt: TGTGCCAGTTGGGGCGGACCATATGGCTACACCTTC
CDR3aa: CASWGGPYGYTF

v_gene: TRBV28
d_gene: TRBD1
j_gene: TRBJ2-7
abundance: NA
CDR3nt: TGTGCCATTCTGGACAGGTCCAACTACGAGCAGTACTTC
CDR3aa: CAILDRSNYEQYF

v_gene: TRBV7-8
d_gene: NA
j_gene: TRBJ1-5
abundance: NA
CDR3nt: TGTGCCAGCAGCTCCACAGGTGCCCAGCCCCAGCATTTT
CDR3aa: CASSSTGAQPQHF

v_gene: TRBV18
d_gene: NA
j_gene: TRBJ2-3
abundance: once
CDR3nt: TGTGCCAGCTCACCATCCAGGGGAGGCACAGATACGCAGTATTTT
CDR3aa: CASSPSRGGTDTQYF